What follows are 9 T cell receptor beta chains derived from one specimen sequenced in a study of blood T cell repertoires in COVID-19. Repertoires were generated with immunoSEQ multiplex PCR, while TCRdb's copy carries only in-frame clones and drops some. The table lists 81,000 or so clones, 85% of them singletons, with 9.6% in the top ten. Input material: peripheral blood. The receptor set was obtained from a man aged 50 or older with COVID-19, enrolled during active disease.

This clone was seen only once. The chain combines TRBV7-3 with TRBJ2-2; TRBD2 aligns across 11 bases. The V segment lost 6 bases and the J segment 2 bases; nucleotides outside the gene matches: 5. This CDR3 contains 16 residues. Germline assignment: CDR1 SGHTA and CDR2 FQGTGA. In nucleotides, the CDR3 is TGTGCCAGCAGACTGGGACTAGCGGCAAACACCGGGGAGCTGTTTTTT. Protein sequence: CASRLGLAANTGELFF.

The rearrangement links TRBV5-6 to TRBJ1-1; 7 nucleotides align to TRBD1. The germline gives CDR1 SGHDT, CDR2 YYEEEE. With 6 bases clipped from V and 0 bases from J, the junction kept 5 bases outside the gene matches. The CDR3 covers 14 residues. The CDR3 DNA is TGTGCCAGCATTCCACAGGGGTTGAACACTGAAGCTTTCTTT. It encodes CASIPQGLNTEAFF.

This chain uses TRBV6-5 with TRBJ1-5; 7 nucleotides match TRBD1. The CDR3 contains 13 residues. The ends lost 6 bases at V and 6 bases at J; junction bases unmatched: 5. Germline assignment: CDR1 MNHEY and CDR2 SVGAGI. CDR3 region: CASRETGSQPQHF. The CDR3 DNA follows: TGTGCCAGCAGAGAGACAGGGTCTCAGCCCCAGCATTTT.

This sequence joins TRBV6-1 and TRBJ2-7, with TRBD2 as a possible D gene (6 bases). The CDR3 contains 15 residues. CDR1 is MNHNS and CDR2 is SASEGT in the germline V gene. Trimming left V 0 bases short and J 0 bases short, with 9 bases between. The CDR3, as DNA: TGTGCCAGCAGTGAAGCTAGCGGACTCTCCTACGAGCAGTACTTC. Protein sequence: CASSEASGLSYEQYF.

CDR3 in amino acids: CASSTAGERDQPQHF. CDR3 DNA sequence: TGTGCCAGCAGCACGGCAGGGGAGAGGGATCAGCCCCAGCATTTT. V usage is TRBV11-3 and J usage is TRBJ1-5, with D perhaps TRBD1 (6 bases). Germline assignment: CDR1 SGHNT and CDR2 YENEEA. The V and J ends lost 5 bases and 5 bases respectively, with 16 bases between them. The length of the CDR3 is 15 residues.

The rearrangement uses TRBV5-4 and TRBJ2-2; 11 nucleotides align to TRBD2. Germline V gene lookup returns CDR1 SGHNT and CDR2 YYREEE (reference sequence). V dropped 1 base and J dropped 5; count of bases not matched to a gene: 1. This CDR3 contains 15 residues. The CDR3 region has the DNA TGTGCCAGCAGCTTGCGACTAGCGGGGACCGGGGAGCTGTTTTTT. Amino acid sequence: CASSLRLAGTGELFF.

The CDR3: CASSEALMTGVEKLFF. The CDR3 coding sequence is TGTGCCAGCAGTGAAGCTCTGATGACAGGGGTTGAAAAACTGTTTTTT. The chain is built from TRBV2 and TRBJ1-4; 8 bases are a match to TRBD1. The germline gives CDR1 SNHLY, CDR2 FYNNEI. V was pared by 0 bases and J by 7 bases, with 7 bases of the junction left unmatched. The CDR3 contains 16 residues.

The rearrangement links TRBV3-1 (or the pseudogene TRBV3-2) to TRBJ1-5; D not certain. This CDR3 comprises 15 residues. The germline V and J ends were trimmed by 0 bases and 6 bases, with 12 bases remaining between them. The germline V gene encodes CDR1 LGHDT and CDR2 YNNKEL (reference sequence). The CDR3 protein is CASSQDRQDFQPQHF. The CDR3 region has the DNA TGTGCCAGCAGCCAAGACAGGCAGGATTTTCAGCCCCAGCATTTT.

The chain uses TRBV5-4 and TRBJ2-3, with a weak D call TRBD2 (5 bases). Trimming pared 4 bases from V and 2 bases from J, leaving 14 bases between. The CDR3 has 15 amino acids. The germline gives CDR1 SGHNT, CDR2 YYREEE (reference sequence). The CDR3 nucleotides read TGTGCCAGCAGCCGATGGAGGCAGAACACAGATACGCAGTATTTT. This translates into CASSRWRQNTDTQYF.